The 2 T cell receptor beta chains below come from one sample, sequenced in a study of T cells in Graves' hyperthyroidism and ophthalmopathy. RNA transcripts yielded amplified TCR beta CDR3 regions. When the TCR CDR3 underwent first-round RT-PCR, the HTBI primer set was used. TCRdb passed the multiplex PCR reads through MiXCR, listing each CDR3 protein once. The data hold about 400,000 distinct CDR3 sequences, with about 14% observed a single time. The sequenced sample was blood. The source of these receptors is a man between 18 and 35 years old with Graves' ophthalmopathy.

This clonotype was seen a handful of times. This may be a read error, as it is one base from a much larger clone. The CDR3 is CASSLGLARVFAQYF. The CDR3 coding sequence is TGTGCCAGCAGCTTGGGGCTAGCGAGAGTCTTTGCGCAGTATTTT. This chain uses TRBV7-3 with TRBJ2-3; TRBD2 is a possible D gene (6 bases). The CDR3 has 15 residues. V was shortened by 3 bases and J by 10 bases, with 20 bases between the two germline ends. Looked up from germline, CDR1 is SGHTA and CDR2 is FQGTGA. The variable domain in full, completed from reference TRBV7-3 and TRBJ2-3, reads GAGVSQTPSNKVTEKGKYVELRCDPISGHTALYWYRQSLGQGPEFLIYFQGTGAADDSGLPNDRFFAVRPEGSVSTLKIQRTERGDSAVYLCASSLGLARVFAQYFGPGTRLTVL.

Points on this clonotype: Being one base from a much bigger clone, this may be a read error. CDR3 in amino acids: CATSESGGEQYF. The CDR3 coding sequence is TGTGCCACCAGTGAATCAGGGGGCGAGCAGTACTTC. The chain employs TRBV6-1 and TRBJ2-7; 7 positions agree with TRBD1. CDR3 length: 12 residues. CDR1 MNHNS and CDR2 SASEGT come from the germline V gene.